What follows are 32 T cell receptor beta chains derived from one specimen sequenced in a study of T cell clusters in autoimmune cytopenias. TRB amplification used roughly 250 ng of peripheral blood genomic DNA. Multiplex touch-down PCR amplified TRB using TRB-A and TRB-B pools in one tube. Reprocessing the multiplex PCR reads, TCRdb reports a single entry for every CDR3 protein and omits DNA. The sample spans thousands of distinct CDR3 sequences; the ten largest clones claim around a quarter. Sequencing was done on a sample of peripheral blood. These TCRs come from a human donor with an autoimmune cytopenia or autoimmune hepatitis (not recorded which).

The rearrangement links TRBV5-6 to TRBJ1-3; the D gene TCRdb calls, TRBD1, cannot be checked with no DNA. This CDR3 region has 15 residues. CDR1 is SGHDT, CDR2 YYEEEE, per germline. CDR3 in amino acids: CASSPLKGAGNTIYF.

This clonotype is identified as medium-sized (0.01 to 0.1%) from frequency. The chain recombines TRBV19 with TRBJ1-4; the TRBD1 assignment by TCRdb is unverifiable without DNA. The CDR3 consists of 14 residues. Germline lookup yields CDR1 LNHDA and CDR2 SQIVND (reference sequence). The CDR3 region is CASSISGASEKLFF. Using reference TRBV19 and TRBJ1-4 for the parts outside the CDR3, the full variable domain is DGGITQSPKYLFRKEGQNVTLSCEQNLNHDAMYWYRQDPGQGLRLIYYSQIVNDFQKGDIAEGYSVSREKKESFPLTVTSAQKNPTAFYLCASSISGASEKLFFGSGTQLSVL.

This clonotype registers medium-sized by frequency. The chain is built from TRBV6-6 and TRBJ2-1; TCRdb returns TRBD2, unconfirmable since there is no DNA. CDR1 and CDR2 (germline): MNHNY, SVGAGI (reference sequence). The CDR3 covers 17 residues. The CDR3 region is CASSYRGLAGVYNEQFF.

The J gene is TRBJ2-1, the V gene TRBV18; the TCRdb call, TRBD2, lacks DNA for checking. The CDR3 spans 18 residues. Germline V gene lookup returns CDR1 KGHSH and CDR2 LQKENI. The CDR3 loop reads CASTPRFYGGARLNEQFF.

The rearrangement joins TRBV5-4 to TRBJ2-2. The germline V gene encodes CDR1 SGHNT and CDR2 YYREEE (reference sequence). This CDR3 has 15 residues. Here the CDR3 reads CASSLGLTRTGELFF.

The chain carries TRBV11-2 and TRBJ2-3; TCRdb returns TRBD2, unconfirmable since there is no DNA. Germline CDR1 and CDR2: SGHAT and FQNNGV. The CDR3 extends over 17 amino acids. The CDR3 sequence: CASSAGTSGGLTDTQYF.

The rearrangement joins TRBV29-1 to TRBJ1-5. Germline V gene data show CDR1 as SQVTM and CDR2 as ANQGSEA. The length of the CDR3 is 12 residues. CDR3 sequence reads: CSVGQINQPQHF.

V gene TRBV4-3 combines with J gene TRBJ2-7; TCRdb designates TRBD1, a call that cannot be tested without DNA. This CDR3 is built from 16 residues. Germline V lookup: CDR1 LGHNA, CDR2 YSLEER. This chain's CDR3 is CASSQEDRGASYEQYF.

This clonotype ranks as medium-sized in terms of frequency. The chain links TRBV5-4 to TRBJ2-3; TCRdb indicates TRBD2, and absent DNA this call remains unverified. The germline CDR1 and CDR2 sequences are SGHNT and YYREEE (reference sequence). This CDR3 spans 15 amino acids. CDR3 sequence reads: CASSIEAGNSDTQYF.

The V call is TRBV10-3, the J call TRBJ1-2; TCRdb calls TRBD1, which cannot be checked without DNA. Germline values: CDR1 ENHRY, CDR2 SYGVKD. This CDR3 is 14 amino acids long. This CDR3 is CAISELGQGYGYTF.

This clonotype is classed as medium-sized by frequency. This chain joins TRBV15 and TRBJ2-2; no DNA is available, so the TRBD1 call from TCRdb remains unchecked. Germline CDR1 is LNHNV and CDR2 is YYDKDF (reference sequence). CDR3 size: 18 residues. CDR3 loop: CATSRDRGGVTNTGELFF.

This clonotype is medium-sized (0.01 to 0.1%) by frequency. This chain uses TRBV5-6 with TRBJ1-2; TCRdb reports TRBD1, a call that lacks DNA to check it against. Germline V gene data show CDR1 as SGHDT and CDR2 as YYEEEE. This CDR3 has 14 amino acids. This chain's CDR3 is CASSLEAGANGYTF.

The chain recombines TRBV20-1 with TRBJ1-2; lacking DNA, the TRBD1 call made by TCRdb goes unchecked. The CDR3 is 15 residues long. Germline CDR1 is DFQATT and CDR2 is SNEGSKA (reference sequence). The CDR3 is CSARDDGLGRGGYTF.

This rearrangement joins TRBV5-1 to TRBJ2-5; TCRdb outputs TRBD1, but without DNA this stays unchecked. The CDR3 runs 16 residues. The germline V gene has CDR1 SGHRS and CDR2 YFSETQ. The CDR3 spells CASSSGEGATQETQYF.

The chain uses TRBV6-1 and TRBJ1-2; the TCRdb D gene call, TRBD1, has no DNA to confirm it. Looked up from germline, CDR1 is MNHNS and CDR2 is SASEGT. This CDR3 is built from 13 residues. The CDR3 region is CASSEQTVAGYTF.

This rearrangement joins TRBV5-1 to TRBJ2-7. The germline gives CDR1 SGHRS, CDR2 YFSETQ. The CDR3 consists of 15 residues. The CDR3 sequence: CASSLASGDTYEQYF.

This clonotype registers medium-sized (0.01 to 0.1%) by frequency. The chain joins TRBV6-6 to TRBJ2-7; TCRdb picks TRBD1, but there is no DNA to check that call. This CDR3 comprises 14 residues. From germline, CDR1 is MNHNY and CDR2 SVGAGI (reference sequence). This CDR3 is CASSYGTGTYEQYF.

The CDR3 spells CASSSDMIYGYTF. The V and J genes are TRBV5-6 and TRBJ1-2. The length of the CDR3 is 13 residues. Germline CDR1 reads SGHDT; CDR2 reads YYEEEE.

By frequency, this clonotype is medium-sized. The rearrangement joins TRBV18 to TRBJ1-1. The germline CDR1 and CDR2 sequences are KGHSH and LQKENI. The CDR3 covers 13 residues. The CDR3 loop reads CASSPPVNTEAFF.

Its frequency marks this clonotype as medium-sized. The chain is built from TRBV12-3 or TRBV12-4 and TRBJ1-6; TCRdb indicates TRBD1, and absent DNA this call remains unverified. The CDR3 has 13 residues. The CDR3 sequence is CASIEGTGSPLHF.

The chain has TRBV4-2 and TRBJ2-7; TCRdb gives TRBD1 as the D gene, but with no DNA this cannot be confirmed. The CDR3 runs to 16 residues. Germline CDR1 and CDR2: LGHNA and YNFKEQ. CDR3: CASSQEANSRTYEQYF.

This clonotype registers medium-sized by frequency. The chain is built from TRBV10-3 and TRBJ1-4; the D call of TRBD1 rests on TCRdb alone, since no DNA is present to check it. From germline, CDR1 is ENHRY and CDR2 SYGVKD. This CDR3 is 17 amino acids long. CDR3: CATRGQGARSDNEKLFF.

The J gene is TRBJ2-7, the V gene TRBV5-1; TCRdb proposes TRBD2, but this gene call is untestable without DNA. The CDR3 spans 13 residues. Germline V CDR1 and CDR2: SGHRS, YFSETQ. Here the CDR3 reads CASSDPPNYEQYF. Together with reference TRBV5-1 and TRBJ2-7, the CDR3 gives the full variable domain: KAGVTQTPRYLIKTRGQQVTLSCSPISGHRSVSWYQQTPGQGLQFLFEYFSETQRNKGNFPGRFSGRQFSNSRSEMNVSTLELGDSALYLCASSDPPNYEQYFGPGTRLTVT.

Judged by frequency, this clonotype is medium-sized. The chain recombines TRBV29-1 with TRBJ1-2; the TCRdb call, TRBD1, lacks DNA for checking. The CDR3 spans 12 residues. Germline V gene data show CDR1 as SQVTM and CDR2 as ANQGSEA. The CDR3 is CSVQDSSYGYTF.

The chain joins TRBV20-1 to TRBJ2-1; TCRdb picks TRBD1, but there is no DNA to check that call. The CDR3 contains 12 residues. Per the germline V gene, CDR1 is DFQATT and CDR2 is SNEGSKA (reference sequence). The CDR3 region is CSATRGSDEQFF.

The chain links TRBV5-4 to TRBJ2-5; TCRdb calls TRBD2, which cannot be checked without DNA. Looked up from germline, CDR1 is SGHNT and CDR2 is YYREEE (reference sequence). The CDR3 contains 13 residues. The CDR3 reads CATRRAQQETQYF.

Judged by frequency, this clonotype is medium-sized. The chain is built from TRBV12-3 or TRBV12-4 and TRBJ2-2; TCRdb returns TRBD1, unconfirmable since there is no DNA. CDR3 size: 16 residues. CDR3 amino acids: CASSSPRGSNTGELFF.

The genes are TRBV11-1 and TRBJ2-5; with no DNA, the TCRdb D assignment of TRBD1 cannot be verified. The CDR3 extends over 14 amino acids. Looked up from germline, CDR1 is SGHAT and CDR2 is FQDESV (reference sequence). CDR3 in amino acids: CASSLAGQGATQYF.

According to its frequency, this clonotype is medium-sized. The rearrangement uses TRBV27 and TRBJ2-1; TCRdb's D call of TRBD1 is untestable without DNA. Germline V gene sequence: CDR1 MNHEY, CDR2 SMNVEV (reference sequence). This CDR3 is 13 amino acids long. The CDR3 is CASSPDRGNEQFF.

The chain has TRBV5-1 and TRBJ2-1; TCRdb's D call, TRBD2, is unchecked because there is no DNA. Germline V gives CDR1 SGHRS, CDR2 YFSETQ. The CDR3 covers 15 residues. This CDR3 reads CASSFTSGRYNEQFF. Looking up the rest from reference TRBV5-1 and TRBJ2-1 gives the full variable domain: KAGVTQTPRYLIKTRGQQVTLSCSPISGHRSVSWYQQTPGQGLQFLFEYFSETQRNKGNFPGRFSGRQFSNSRSEMNVSTLELGDSALYLCASSFTSGRYNEQFFGPGTRLTVL.

By frequency, this clonotype is medium-sized. The rearrangement links TRBV30 to TRBJ2-7. The CDR3 runs to 13 residues. Germline V CDR1 and CDR2: GTSNPN, SVGIG (reference sequence). CDR3 residues: CAWRRTNTYEQYF.

Considering frequency, this clonotype is medium-sized. The CDR3 is CAWSQRETQYF. The chain carries TRBV30 and TRBJ2-5; the TCRdb D gene call, TRBD2, has no DNA to confirm it. The germline gives CDR1 GTSNPN, CDR2 SVGIG (reference sequence). CDR3 length equals 11 residues.